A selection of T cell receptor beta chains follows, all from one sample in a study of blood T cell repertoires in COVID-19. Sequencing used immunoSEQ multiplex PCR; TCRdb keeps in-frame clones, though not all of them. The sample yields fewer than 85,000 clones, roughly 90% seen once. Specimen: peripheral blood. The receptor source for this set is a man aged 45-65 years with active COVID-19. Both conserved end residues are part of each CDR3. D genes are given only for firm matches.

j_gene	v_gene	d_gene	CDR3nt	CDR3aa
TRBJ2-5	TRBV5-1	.	TGCGCCAGCAGCTCGTGGGGGGGGCCCCGCGAAGAGACCCAGTACTTC	CASSSWGGPREETQYF
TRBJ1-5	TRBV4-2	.	TGTGCCAGCAGCCAAGACTCGACAGCAGATTATCAGCCCCAGCATTTT	CASSQDSTADYQPQHF
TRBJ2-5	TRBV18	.	TGTGCCAGCTCACAAGTCCCAGGGGCGATCTCGGAGACCCAGTACTTC	CASSQVPGAISETQYF
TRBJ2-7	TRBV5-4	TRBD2	TGTGCCAGCAGCTTGGTTCTAGCGGATAGTACGATCAAGCAGTACTTC	CASSLVLADSTIKQYF
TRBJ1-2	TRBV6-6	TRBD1	TGTGCCAGCAGTTCTACCGGGACAGGGGATTATGGCTACACCTTC	CASSSTGTGDYGYTF
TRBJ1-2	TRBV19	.	TGTGCCAGTATCTCGGAGCGGGGGGCTCAAGGCTACACCTTC	CASISERGAQGYTF
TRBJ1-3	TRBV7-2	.	TGTGCCAGCAGCTTGGGGAGCCCTGGAAACACCATATATTTT	CASSLGSPGNTIYF
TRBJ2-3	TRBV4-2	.	TGTGCCAGCAGCCAAGACATAGATTGGTCGCAGTATTTT	CASSQDIDWSQYF
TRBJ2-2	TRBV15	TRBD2	TGTGCCACCAGTGGACTAGCGGTTAGCGGGGAGCTGTTTTTT	CATSGLAVSGELFF
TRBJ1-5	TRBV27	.	TGTGCCAGCAGTTTACATAGCAATCAGCCCCAGCATTTT	CASSLHSNQPQHF
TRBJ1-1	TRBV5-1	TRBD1	TGCGCCAGCAGCTTCGGGACAGGGATAATCGCTGAAGCTTTCTTT	CASSFGTGIIAEAFF